A single sample gave rise to the 16 T cell receptor beta chains below, sequenced in a study of T-cell reconstitution after alpha-beta-depleted transplantation in children. The TCRbeta library incorporated unique molecular identifiers. TCRdb independently ran MiXCR on the PCR reads; one entry per CDR3 protein. The table records under 450,000 distinct CDR3 sequences, 15% to 20% of them present only once. The sequencing used PBMCs, mostly from graft donor cells, collected 360 days after TCRalphabeta/CD19-depleted stem cell transplant. The receptor set was obtained from a boy in the first two years of life who had a stem cell transplant for Wiskott-Aldrich syndrome, so the T cells may come from the graft donor.

V usage is TRBV6-2 or TRBV6-3 and J usage is TRBJ2-5; unclear D gene. Trimming removed 0 bases from V and 1 base from J, with 30 bases in between. Germline V gives CDR1 MNHEY, CDR2 SVGEGT. The CDR3 runs to 22 residues. The CDR3 DNA reads TGTGCCAGCAGTTACTCACCCCCCTTGGGCCTGCTGATCTCCAAGACCCAAGAGACCCAGTACTTC. Translated, it gives CASSYSPPLGLLISKTQETQYF.

This clonotype was counted many times. V and J are TRBV7-9 and TRBJ2-3, with D possibly being TRBD1 or TRBD2 (7 bases each). V was trimmed by 10 bases and J by 2 bases, leaving 16 bases between them. CDR1 and CDR2 (germline): SEHNR, FQNEAQ (reference sequence). The CDR3 spans 14 residues. In DNA form, the CDR3 reads TGTGCCACAGGGGGGGGCCGATCCACAGATACGCAGTATTTT. It specifies CATGGGRSTDTQYF.

This clonotype was recorded a few times. The rearrangement joins TRBV15 to TRBJ1-1; D remains unclear. Trimming pared 5 bases from V and 3 bases from J, leaving 16 bases between. The CDR3 runs to 15 residues. The germline CDR1 and CDR2 sequences are LNHNV and YYDKDF (reference sequence). Here the CDR3 reads CATSGDLEADTEAFF. CDR3 nucleotide sequence: TGTGCCACCAGCGGCGACTTAGAAGCGGACACTGAAGCTTTCTTT.

The V and J genes are TRBV10-3 and TRBJ2-7; TRBD2 aligns across 11 bases. The CDR3 runs to 16 residues. Germline CDR1 and CDR2: ENHRY and SYGVKD. Trimming removed 3 bases from V and 3 bases from J; junction bases left unmatched: 7. The CDR3 DNA reads as TGTGCCATCAGTGACCCCACTAGCGGGAGATACTACGAGCAGTACTTC. Translation gives CAISDPTSGRYYEQYF.

The rearrangement joins TRBV6-2 or TRBV6-3 to TRBJ2-3, with 9 bases fitting TRBD2. V trimming: 8 bases; J trimming: 3 bases; junction bases outside the gene matches: 18. Germline assignment: CDR1 MNHEY and CDR2 SVGEGT. This CDR3 region has 18 residues. The CDR3 spells CASGRSSISGGLTDTQYF. The CDR3 coding sequence is TGTGCCAGCGGAAGAAGCTCCATTAGCGGGGGTTTAACAGATACGCAGTATTTT.

This clonotype was seen a few times. The J gene is TRBJ2-7, the V gene TRBV7-9, with TRBD1 matching 7 bases. CDR1 and CDR2 from the germline V gene are SEHNR and FQNEAQ (reference sequence). V lost 5 bases and J lost 4; bases outside the gene matches: 14. This CDR3 has 16 residues. CDR3 coding DNA: TGTGCCAGCAGCGACAGGACCGGGACAGCGAGATACGAGCAGTACTTC. This sequence encodes CASSDRTGTARYEQYF.

The table lists this clonotype with a few counts. The rearrangement uses TRBV19 and TRBJ2-7, with D maybe TRBD1 (6 bases). This CDR3 is built from 16 residues. Trimming took off 2 bases at V and 3 bases at J, with 17 bases between the two ends. Germline V gene data show CDR1 as LNHDA and CDR2 as SQIVND (reference sequence). The CDR3 region has the DNA TGTGCCAGTAGTATAAAAGGCCAGGGGCCCATCTACGAGCAGTACTTC. This sequence encodes CASSIKGQGPIYEQYF.

This clonotype was counted a few times. The V and J genes are TRBV20-1 and TRBJ2-5, with D possibly TRBD2 on 5 matching bases. Between the trimmed V and J ends, which lost 0 bases and 9 bases, there was a span of 14 bases. Germline values: CDR1 DFQATT, CDR2 SNEGSKA (reference sequence). This CDR3 is built from 13 residues. In DNA form, the CDR3 reads TGCAGTGCTAGAGATGGAGGCTCTGGATCCCAGTACTTC. This gives the protein CSARDGGSGSQYF.

This clonotype was recorded a few times. The V call is TRBV29-1, the J call TRBJ2-5, with a possible D match to TRBD2 (6 bases). The germline gives CDR1 SQVTM, CDR2 ANQGSEA. V was pared by 4 bases and J by 5 bases, with 11 bases between. This CDR3 region has 12 residues. In DNA, the CDR3 is TGCAGCGTTGTGGTAGCGGTTGAGACCCAGTACTTC. Its translation is CSVVVAVETQYF.

This clonotype was detected a few times. This chain uses TRBV18 with TRBJ2-1, with 12 bases matching TRBD2. The CDR3 is 17 residues long. J was trimmed by 2 bases and V by 4 bases; bases with no gene match: 6. The germline CDR1 and CDR2 sequences are KGHSH and LQKENI. CDR3 sequence: CASSRLAGEGTYNEQFF. CDR3 coding DNA: TGTGCCAGCTCACGACTAGCGGGAGAAGGGACCTACAATGAGCAGTTCTTC.

This clonotype was picked up one time. This chain joins TRBV5-1 and TRBJ2-2, with D maybe TRBD2 (6 bases). Trimming removed 7 bases from V and 6 bases from J, with 19 bases in between. Germline V gene lookup returns CDR1 SGHRS and CDR2 YFSETQ. The CDR3 loop spans 15 amino acids. The CDR3 protein is CASGTSPNGAGELFF. In nucleotides, the CDR3 is TGCGCCAGCGGCACTAGCCCCAATGGGGCCGGGGAGCTGTTTTTT.

This clonotype has only a few counts. The rearrangement links TRBV5-1 to TRBJ2-1; the D is unclear. Deletions cut 0 bases from V and 7 bases from J, with 11 bases between. Per germline, CDR1 SGHRS and CDR2 YFSETQ. The CDR3 covers 14 residues. The CDR3 DNA reads as TGCGCCAGCAGCTTGGCCGTTGGGCGGAATGAGCAGTTCTTC. Its protein is CASSLAVGRNEQFF.

This clonotype came up a few times. The chain is built from TRBV6-1 and TRBJ2-7, with 7 bases identical to TRBD1. V was clipped by 9 bases and J by 6 bases; unmatched bases: 11. The CDR3 spans 13 residues. Germline V gene lookup returns CDR1 MNHNS and CDR2 SASEGT. CDR3 nucleotide sequence: TGTGCCAGTGGACAGGCTGTTTTTGCCGAGCAGTACTTC. Translating gives CASGQAVFAEQYF.

The chain employs TRBV19 and TRBJ2-7; D gene ambiguous. V was cut by 2 bases and J by 3 bases, with 11 bases left in between. CDR1 and CDR2 (germline): LNHDA, SQIVND (reference sequence). CDR3 length: 14 amino acids. The chain's CDR3 is CASSIRISSYEQYF. DNA of the CDR3: TGTGCCAGTAGTATAAGGATTAGCAGCTACGAGCAGTACTTC.

The gene calls are TRBV6-1 and TRBJ1-2; D possibly corresponds to TRBD1 (5 bases). The length of the CDR3 is 12 residues. Trimming shortened V by 0 bases and J by 8 bases, and 7 bases separated the two germline ends. Germline values: CDR1 MNHNS, CDR2 SASEGT. The DNA of the CDR3 is TGTGCCAGCAGTGAAGCACGGGGCGGCTACACCTTC. Translation gives CASSEARGGYTF.

The CDR3 reads CATGTGRSYEQYF. CDR3 nucleotide sequence: TGTGCCACCGGGACAGGGCGCTCCTACGAGCAGTACTTC. The J gene is TRBJ2-7, the V gene TRBV10-3, with 9 nucleotides matching TRBD1. Germline V gene data show CDR1 as ENHRY and CDR2 as SYGVKD. The CDR3 consists of 13 residues. V lost 10 bases to trimming and J lost 0 bases; unmatched junction nucleotides: 4.